These 32 T cell receptor beta chains were all obtained from the same sample, sequenced in a study of patients and donors after allogeneic stem cell transplantation. TCRdb reprocessed the RT-PCR reads with MiXCR, giving one entry per CDR3 protein. The sample includes approximately 61,000 distinct CDR3 sequences, about 14% seen only once; the top ten take less than 35%. Sequencing was performed on blood, either unsorted or a sorted T cell fraction (not recorded which). Receptors were obtained from a human donor who was either an allogeneic HSCT recipient or a stem cell or donor lymphocyte infusion donor (not recorded which). It is not recorded whose cells these are; they may come from a transplant donor.

The J gene is TRBJ2-1, the V gene TRBV7-9; no definite D call. In germline, CDR1 is SEHNR, CDR2 FQNEAQ (reference sequence). The V end was cut by 9 bases, the J end by 5 bases, with 14 bases between. The CDR3 extends over 13 amino acids. The CDR3 nucleotides read TGTGCCAGTAAGTGGACCACGAACAATGAGCAGTTCTTC. Protein: CASKWTTNNEQFF. The whole variable domain, remainder taken from reference TRBV7-9 and TRBJ2-1, is DTGVSQNPRHKITKRGQNVTFRCDPISEHNRLYWYRQTLGQGPEFLTYFQNEAQLEKSRLLSDRFSAERPKGSFSTLEIQRTEQGDSAMYLCASKWTTNNEQFFGPGTRLTVL.

The rearrangement joins TRBV4-2 to TRBJ2-7; D gene uncertain. The germline V gene encodes CDR1 LGHNA and CDR2 YNFKEQ. The CDR3 is made up of 15 amino acids. V lost 4 bases to trimming and J lost 0 bases, with 13 bases between them. The DNA of the CDR3 is TGTGCCAGCAGCCCGGAAAGGCGACACTCCTACGAGCAGTACTTC. It is translated as CASSPERRHSYEQYF.

The chain employs TRBV4-1 and TRBJ2-3; perhaps TRBD2 as D (5 bases). V shed 1 base and J shed 0 bases, with 11 bases lying between them. The length of the CDR3 is 16 residues. Germline V gene data show CDR1 as MGHRA and CDR2 as YSYEKL. The CDR3 loop reads CASSQVAFASTDTQYF. In nucleotides, the CDR3 is TGCGCCAGCAGCCAAGTAGCGTTTGCTAGCACAGATACGCAGTATTTT.

The chain uses TRBV5-1 and TRBJ1-1; D may be TRBD1 (5 bases). The germline V gene encodes CDR1 SGHRS and CDR2 YFSETQ. Trimming took off 0 bases at V and 2 bases at J, with 11 bases between the two ends. This CDR3 comprises 15 residues. The CDR3 region is CASSLASGRNTEAFF. CDR3 bases: TGCGCCAGCAGCTTGGCCTCAGGGCGTAACACTGAAGCTTTCTTT.

This clonotype was seen only a few times. The gene calls are TRBV2 and TRBJ1-1; possibly TRBD1 for D (5 bases). Germline lookup yields CDR1 SNHLY and CDR2 FYNNEI. The germline V and J ends were trimmed by 6 bases and 7 bases, with 15 bases remaining between them. The CDR3 is 13 amino acids. The CDR3 loop reads CASRGTGGFEAFF. The CDR3 coding sequence is TGTGCCAGCAGGGGGACGGGAGGGTTTGAAGCTTTCTTT.

This clonotype was seen many times. The chain uses TRBV6-5 and TRBJ1-6; D might be TRBD1 (6 bases). CDR1 and CDR2 (germline): MNHEY, SVGAGI. The CDR3 extends over 18 amino acids. The ends were cut back, 7 bases at V and 3 bases at J, with 22 bases in the middle. The CDR3 sequence is CASTTRPPGHVYNSPLHF. The CDR3 region has the DNA TGTGCCAGCACCACACGGCCCCCGGGACATGTCTATAATTCACCCCTCCACTTT.

This clonotype was counted between two and nine times. The V gene is TRBV7-6, the J gene TRBJ2-1; TRBD1 matches 7 bases. The CDR3 has 17 amino acids. The V and J ends lost 5 bases and 1 base, in that order; junction bases with no gene match: 11. Germline-derived CDR1 and CDR2 are SGHVS and FNYEAQ. CDR3 in amino acids: CASSQKQGSLSYNEQFF. The CDR3 region has the DNA TGTGCCAGCAGCCAAAAACAGGGGTCCTTATCCTACAATGAGCAGTTCTTC.

This clonotype was seen ten or more times. This chain connects TRBV7-9 to TRBJ1-1; the D gene is possibly TRBD1 (6 bases). CDR3 length: 12 amino acids. The ends were cut back, 8 bases at V and 1 base at J, with 8 bases in the middle. Germline CDR1 reads SEHNR; CDR2 reads FQNEAQ (reference sequence). The CDR3 coding sequence is TGTGCCAGCGGGACACAGAACACTGAAGCTTTCTTT. Translated: CASGTQNTEAFF.

This clonotype was counted many times. The junction and the germline gene differ at one end; a read error may be behind it. The chain recombines TRBV5-1 with TRBJ2-2; D gene ambiguous. The CDR3 has 12 amino acids. Germline V gene sequence: CDR1 SGHRS, CDR2 YFSETQ. CDR3 coding DNA: TGTGCCAGCAGCTTAGCAACCGGGGAGCTGTTTTTT. Translating it yields CASSLATGELFF.

This clonotype was recorded many times. The chain recombines TRBV12-3 or TRBV12-4 with TRBJ1-2; D is unclear. Trimming removed 8 bases from V and 8 bases from J, with 18 bases in between. This CDR3 region has 13 residues. The CDR3 coding sequence is TGTGCCAGCCACCGGGCGGTAGTGGAGGGCTACACCTTC. Encoded protein: CASHRAVVEGYTF.

This clonotype was recorded a few times. In DNA, the CDR3 is TGTGCCAGCAGTTCGGACAGACTCACGCCCTATAGCAATCAGCCCCAGCATTTT. Its translation: CASSSDRLTPYSNQPQHF. The genes are TRBV5-5 and TRBJ1-5; TRBD1 is a possible D gene (6 bases). Trimming cost V 5 bases and J 0 bases, with 21 bases left between them. Germline V CDR1 and CDR2: SGHKS, YYEKEE (reference sequence). The CDR3 extends over 18 amino acids.

This clonotype was observed a handful of times. V is TRBV6-5 and J is TRBJ2-7; 9 bases match TRBD1. V gave up 0 bases and J gave up 5 bases; unmatched junction bases: 2. Per the germline V gene, CDR1 is MNHEY and CDR2 is SVGAGI. The CDR3 length is 14 residues. The CDR3 region is CASSYSRTGDEQYF. Here the CDR3 DNA reads TGTGCCAGCAGTTACTCAAGGACAGGGGACGAGCAGTACTTC.

The rearrangement joins TRBV10-3 to TRBJ2-7, with D unresolved. Germline V lookup: CDR1 ENHRY, CDR2 SYGVKD. CDR3 length: 18 amino acids. V was shortened by 0 bases and J by 2 bases, with 20 bases between the two germline ends. The CDR3 reads CAISESYSVGSLPYEQYF. As DNA, the CDR3 is TGTGCCATCAGTGAGTCGTACTCGGTAGGGTCTCTCCCCTACGAGCAGTACTTC.

This clonotype was detected only a few times. The chain couples TRBV28 to TRBJ2-7; D possibly corresponds to TRBD1 (6 bases). In germline, CDR1 is MDHEN, CDR2 SYDVKM. The CDR3 runs to 17 residues. Trimming stripped 4 bases from V and 1 base from J, with 20 bases between. The CDR3 loop reads CASSYQTGKPLSYEQYF. DNA of the CDR3: TGTGCCAGCAGTTACCAGACAGGAAAGCCTTTGTCCTACGAGCAGTACTTC. The entire variable domain, with the rest obtained from reference TRBV28 and TRBJ2-7, is as follows: DVKVTQSSRYLVKRTGEKVFLECVQDMDHENMFWYRQDPGLGLRLIYFSYDVKMKEKGDIPEGYSVSREKKERFSLILESASTNQTSMYLCASSYQTGKPLSYEQYFGPGTRLTVT.

The chain couples TRBV20-1 to TRBJ2-7; TRBD1 is a possible D gene (5 bases). This CDR3 is 12 amino acids long. The V end lost 6 bases, the J end lost 4 bases, and 13 bases lay between the germline ends. Germline V gene sequence: CDR1 DFQATT, CDR2 SNEGSKA (reference sequence). The CDR3 DNA reads TGCAGTGCCGGAAGGGGTTCGTACGAGCAGTACTTC. Translation: CSAGRGSYEQYF.

This clonotype appeared a few times. V and J are TRBV21-1 and TRBJ1-2; the table calls TRBD1, which could not be checked here. TRBV21-1 is a pseudogene locus. This CDR3 comprises 17 residues. CDR3 nucleotide sequence: TGTGCCAGCAGCAAAGCGCTTTGTAGGGGGGCCTTGTCCGGCTACACCTTC. This encodes CASSKALCRGALSGYTF.

The rearrangement uses TRBV6-5 and TRBJ2-7; D is undetermined. Trimming took 6 bases from V and 3 from J, leaving 9 bases between them. In germline, CDR1 is MNHEY, CDR2 SVGAGI. The CDR3 loop spans 12 amino acids. For the CDR3, the DNA is TGTGCCAGCAGGACCCTGAGCTACGAGCAGTACTTC. It codes for CASRTLSYEQYF.

At least ten counts were recorded for this clonotype. This rearrangement joins TRBV12-3 or TRBV12-4 to TRBJ1-5; 11 nucleotides align to TRBD1. This CDR3 is built from 16 residues. The V gene end was trimmed by 3 bases and the J gene end by 6 bases; junction bases not matched to a gene: 7. CDR3 region: CASSFYGGTGGQPQHF. CDR3 bases: TGTGCCAGCAGTTTTTATGGGGGGACAGGGGGTCAGCCCCAGCATTTT.

This clonotype was counted at least ten times. J is TRBJ1-2 and V is TRBV12-3 or TRBV12-4; D is unclear. The CDR3 runs to 13 residues. V shed 3 bases and J shed 2 bases, with 7 bases lying between them. The CDR3 protein is CASSFKGNYGYTF. As DNA, the CDR3 is TGTGCCAGCAGTTTTAAGGGCAACTATGGCTACACCTTC.

This clonotype has ten or more counts. The chain is built from TRBV11-2 and TRBJ1-6, with no clear D. The V gene's germline CDR1 is SGHAT and CDR2 FQNNGV. The CDR3 runs 17 residues. V gave up 1 base and J gave up 7 bases, with 17 bases separating them. CDR3 in DNA: TGTGCCAGCAGCTTAGGTACTCCGGGGAGTCGAAATTCACCCCTCCACTTT. Translated, it gives CASSLGTPGSRNSPLHF.

J is TRBJ2-1 and V is TRBV5-1, with D tentatively TRBD2 (5 bases). The CDR3 extends over 16 amino acids. The ends were cut back, 4 bases at V and 7 bases at J, with 21 bases in the middle. Looked up from germline, CDR1 is SGHRS and CDR2 is YFSETQ. The CDR3 DNA is TGCGCCAGCAGCGCCAACCGGGAACTGAGACTAAATGAGCAGTTCTTC. Translated: CASSANRELRLNEQFF.

This clonotype was recorded many times. The chain recombines TRBV19 with TRBJ1-5; D not certain. Germline CDR1 is LNHDA and CDR2 is SQIVND (reference sequence). The V gene lost 5 bases and the J gene lost 0 bases, with 20 bases spanning the gap. This CDR3 has 18 amino acids. Here the CDR3 reads CASSLAALLGNSNQPQHF. The CDR3 coding sequence is TGTGCCAGTAGTTTGGCGGCGTTGCTGGGAAATAGCAATCAGCCCCAGCATTTT.

In its sample, this clonotype was seen many times. The V gene is TRBV7-6, the J gene TRBJ2-3, with D unclear. The ends were cut back, 7 bases at V and 0 bases at J, with 2 bases in the middle. The CDR3 consists of 11 residues. Germline lookup yields CDR1 SGHVS and CDR2 FNYEAQ. CDR3 region: CASTSTDTQYF. In DNA form, the CDR3 reads TGTGCCAGCACCAGCACAGATACGCAGTATTTT.

This clonotype was counted a few times. The V gene is TRBV5-1, the J gene TRBJ2-5; TRBD2 matches at 7 bases. V shed 4 bases and J 7 bases; nucleotides not matched to a gene: 10. This CDR3 comprises 14 residues. CDR1 and CDR2 from the germline V gene are SGHRS and YFSETQ. The CDR3 coding sequence is TGCGCCAGCAGCCCAAGCGGGACCTCGCTGACCCAGTACTTC. Its protein is CASSPSGTSLTQYF. Using reference TRBV5-1 and TRBJ2-5 for the parts outside the CDR3, the full variable domain is KAGVTQTPRYLIKTRGQQVTLSCSPISGHRSVSWYQQTPGQGLQFLFEYFSETQRNKGNFPGRFSGRQFSNSRSEMNVSTLELGDSALYLCASSPSGTSLTQYFGPGTRLLVL.

This clonotype turned up a few times. The chain links TRBV20-1 to TRBJ2-6, with TRBD1 matching over 7 bases. This CDR3 comprises 18 residues. V was clipped by 5 bases and J by 0 bases; unmatched bases: 13. Germline assignment: CDR1 DFQATT and CDR2 SNEGSKA (reference sequence). CDR3 DNA: TGCAGTGCTCAACCTATGGGACAGCTGAGCTCTGGGGCCAACGTCCTGACTTTC. This sequence encodes CSAQPMGQLSSGANVLTF.

CDR3 protein: CATSEPGGRDTGELFF. In DNA form, the CDR3 reads TGTGCCACCAGTGAACCAGGGGGCAGAGACACCGGGGAGCTGTTTTTT. The chain uses TRBV24-1 and TRBJ2-2; 8 bases fit TRBD1. Trimming took 4 bases from V and 3 from J; bases not matched to a gene: 6. The CDR3 extends over 16 amino acids. Germline-derived CDR1 and CDR2 are KGHDR and SFDVKD.

This clonotype was seen many times. The DNA for the CDR3 is TGTGCCAGCAGCTTAGATCGAGCTTCTGCAACTAATGAAAAACTGTTTTTT. Encoded protein: CASSLDRASATNEKLFF. This rearrangement joins TRBV11-2 to TRBJ1-4; D gene ambiguous. The CDR3 spans 17 residues. Looked up from germline, CDR1 is SGHAT and CDR2 is FQNNGV. The V gene lost 0 bases and the J gene lost 0 bases, with 11 bases spanning the gap.

This clonotype was counted at least ten times. J is TRBJ1-5 and V is TRBV3-1; 8 bases match TRBD1. CDR1 is LGHDT and CDR2 is YNNKEL in the germline V gene (reference sequence). This CDR3 region has 15 residues. V gave up 4 bases and J gave up 2 bases; unmatched junction bases: 4. The chain's CDR3 is CASSPATGGNQPQHF. The DNA for the CDR3 is TGTGCCAGCAGCCCGGCGACAGGGGGCAATCAGCCCCAGCATTTT.

The table lists this clonotype with a few counts. The gene calls are TRBV29-1 and TRBJ2-7; TRBD1 agrees at 7 bases. V lost 3 bases to trimming and J lost 3 bases; unmatched junction nucleotides: 5. The germline gives CDR1 SQVTM, CDR2 ANQGSEA. CDR3 length: 13 residues. CDR3 DNA sequence: TGCAGCGTTGAGTTGTCAGGGGGCTACGAGCAGTACTTC. Translated: CSVELSGGYEQYF.

This clonotype occurred a few times. The CDR3 bases are TGTGCCAGCAGTTACTCACTTGCAGGGGGGTGGACTGAAGCTTTCTTT. Its translation is CASSYSLAGGWTEAFF. This rearrangement joins TRBV6-5 to TRBJ1-1; TRBD1 matches at 7 bases. Germline CDR1 MNHEY, CDR2 SVGAGI. The J segment lost 5 bases and the V segment lost 0 bases, leaving 9 bases of the junction unmatched. The CDR3 has 16 amino acids.

The chain employs TRBV10-3 and TRBJ2-7; D may be TRBD2 (5 bases). The length of the CDR3 is 14 residues. Germline-derived CDR1 and CDR2 are ENHRY and SYGVKD. V lost 7 bases to trimming and J lost 3 bases, with 16 bases between them. CDR3 region: CAITRGGDDYEQYF. The CDR3, as DNA: TGTGCCATCACCCGGGGTGGAGACGACTACGAGCAGTACTTC.

This clonotype was seen at least ten times. This chain uses TRBV5-8 with TRBJ1-2, with D possibly TRBD1 on 5 matching bases. Between the trimmed V and J ends, which lost 2 bases and 3 bases, there was a span of 8 bases. Germline loops: CDR1 SGHTS, CDR2 YDEGEE. The CDR3 covers 13 residues. CDR3 sequence reads: CASSFGGDYGYTF. The DNA of the CDR3 is TGTGCCAGCAGCTTCGGAGGGGACTATGGCTACACCTTC.